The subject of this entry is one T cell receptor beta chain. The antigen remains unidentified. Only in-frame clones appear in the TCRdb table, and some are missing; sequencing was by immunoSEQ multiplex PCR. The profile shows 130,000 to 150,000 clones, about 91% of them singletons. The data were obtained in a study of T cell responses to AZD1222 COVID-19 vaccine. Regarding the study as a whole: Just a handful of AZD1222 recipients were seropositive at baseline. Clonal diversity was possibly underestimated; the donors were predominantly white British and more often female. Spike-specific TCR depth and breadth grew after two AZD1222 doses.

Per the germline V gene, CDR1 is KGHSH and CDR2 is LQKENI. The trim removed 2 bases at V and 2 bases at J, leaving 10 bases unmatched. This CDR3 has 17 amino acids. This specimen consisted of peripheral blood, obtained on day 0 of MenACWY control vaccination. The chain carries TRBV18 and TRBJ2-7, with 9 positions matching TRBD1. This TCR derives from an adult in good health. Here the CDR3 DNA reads TGTGCCAGCTCACCAATGTCACAGGACAGGGGCGCCTACGAGCAGTACTTC. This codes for CASSPMSQDRGAYEQYF.